The sample holds one count of the clone carrying this T cell receptor beta chain. Membership in each cohort depended on participant-reported clinical history. Germline-derived CDR1 and CDR2 are ENHRY and SYGVKD. The V end was cut by 5 bases, the J end by 0 bases, with 8 bases between. The CDR3 contains 13 residues. This sample is part of a study of blood T cell repertoires in COVID-19. Using immunoSEQ multiplex PCR, the repertoire was profiled, and TCRdb retains in-frame clones only, with some absent. The sample records around 340,000 clones, almost 90% being singletons. This TCR derives from a woman in her twenties or thirties who had been exposed to COVID-19. Sequencing was performed on PBMCs or T cells enriched from blood (not recorded which). The chain employs TRBV10-3 and TRBJ2-7; TRBD1 is a possible D gene (6 bases). The CDR3 bases are TGTGCCATCAGTCCGGGACACTCCTACGAGCAGTACTTC. Its translation is CAISPGHSYEQYF.